The 13 T cell receptor beta chains presented below share a single source sample, sequenced in a study of blood T cells in healthy people across ages. Alongside a J-beta primer mix, a sample-barcoded 5' primer served in a second PCR lasting roughly 6 to 12 cycles. TCRdb re-analysed the 5' RACE reads in MiXCR, keeping a single row per CDR3 protein. Of around 1,500,000 distinct CDR3 sequences in the sample, roughly 30% are singletons; the top ten hold about 7.7%. Sequenced input: blood. The source is a woman in her thirties in good health.

This rearrangement joins TRBV15 to TRBJ2-1, with 10 positions matching TRBD1. The CDR3 loop spans 16 amino acids. V lost 2 bases and J lost 7; bases outside the gene matches: 8. Germline V gene lookup returns CDR1 LNHNV and CDR2 YYDKDF (reference sequence). The CDR3 bases are TGTGCCACCAGCAGACCCGGACAGGGGGTAGTTAATGAGCAGTTCTTC. Translation gives CATSRPGQGVVNEQFF.

The V call is TRBV9, the J call TRBJ1-2; D gene uncertain. V was pared by 3 bases and J by 8 bases, with 11 bases between. CDR1 is SGDLS and CDR2 is YYNGEE in the germline V gene. The CDR3 sequence is 12 residues long. The CDR3 loop reads CASSGEVWGYTF. CDR3 in DNA: TGTGCCAGCAGCGGAGAAGTCTGGGGCTACACCTTC.

This clonotype appeared many times. This sequence joins TRBV15 and TRBJ2-7; the match to TRBD2 covers 8 bases. This CDR3 spans 15 amino acids. Trimming removed 3 bases from V and 1 base from J; junction bases left unmatched: 5. CDR1 is LNHNV, CDR2 YYDKDF, per germline (reference sequence). CDR3 sequence (DNA): TGTGCCACCAGCAGGGGTAGCGGGACTTCCTACGAGCAGTACTTC. Its protein is CATSRGSGTSYEQYF.

CDR3 sequence reads: CASGLVLPLAYSYNEQFF. Written as DNA, the CDR3 is TGTGCTAGTGGTTTGGTACTACCGCTAGCCTACTCCTACAATGAGCAGTTCTTC. The chain uses TRBV12-5 and TRBJ2-1; a weak D match, TRBD2 (5 bases). The CDR3 length is 18 residues. Trimming cost V 0 bases and J 0 bases, with 15 bases left between them. The germline CDR1 and CDR2 sequences are LGHNT and FRNRAP.

This clonotype was counted only a few times. This chain uses TRBV20-1 with TRBJ1-1; the D is unclear. The CDR3 extends over 15 amino acids. Germline-derived CDR1 and CDR2 are DFQATT and SNEGSKA (reference sequence). V was cut by 4 bases and J by 0 bases, with 15 bases left in between. In DNA, the CDR3 is TGCAGTGCTACACCGTCGGGAGGGCTGAACACTGAAGCTTTCTTT. It codes for CSATPSGGLNTEAFF.

The V and J genes are TRBV5-1 and TRBJ2-1; tentatively, D is TRBD2 (6 bases). The V end lost 3 bases, the J end lost 7 bases, and 17 bases lay between the germline ends. CDR3 size: 15 residues. CDR1 SGHRS and CDR2 YFSETQ come from the germline V gene. CDR3 in amino acids: CASSSAVVGGNEQFF. The CDR3 nucleotides are TGCGCCAGCAGCTCGGCCGTCGTGGGGGGTAATGAGCAGTTCTTC.

This clonotype occurred many times. J is TRBJ2-7 and V is TRBV29-1, with D possibly TRBD1 on 6 matching bases. CDR3 size: 12 residues. Germline V lookup: CDR1 SQVTM, CDR2 ANQGSEA. V was trimmed by 8 bases and J by 0 bases, leaving 11 bases between them. Here the CDR3 DNA reads TGCAGCACCCGGGACAACTCCTACGAGCAGTACTTC. Its translation is CSTRDNSYEQYF.

A single count supports this clonotype. V and J are TRBV7-9 and TRBJ1-2; no clear D gene. The germline V gene has CDR1 SEHNR and CDR2 FQNEAQ (reference sequence). V lost 1 base to trimming and J lost 8 bases, with 11 bases between them. The CDR3 has 13 amino acids. The CDR3 is CASSLVEGAGYTF. The CDR3 DNA follows: TGTGCCAGCAGCTTAGTCGAAGGCGCAGGCTACACCTTC. Based on the CDR3 plus reference TRBV7-9 and TRBJ1-2, the full variable domain is DTGVSQNPRHKITKRGQNVTFRCDPISEHNRLYWYRQTLGQGPEFLTYFQNEAQLEKSRLLSDRFSAERPKGSFSTLEIQRTEQGDSAMYLCASSLVEGAGYTFGSGTRLTVV.

The V call is TRBV9, the J call TRBJ1-6; D might be TRBD1 (5 bases). Germline CDR1 and CDR2: SGDLS and YYNGEE. V lost 1 base, J lost 9 bases, and 20 bases lay in between. CDR3 length: 17 amino acids. The CDR3 is CASSVQDSSKTGSPLHF. The CDR3 DNA reads TGTGCCAGCAGCGTACAAGACAGTTCTAAAACTGGTTCACCCCTCCACTTT.

The gene calls are TRBV5-1 and TRBJ2-2; D assignment may be TRBD1 or TRBD2 (6 bases each). V shed 2 bases and J shed 1 base, with 9 bases lying between them. CDR3 length: 15 amino acids. Germline CDR1 SGHRS, CDR2 YFSETQ. The CDR3 spells CASSFEGGNTGELFF. DNA of the CDR3: TGCGCCAGCAGCTTCGAGGGGGGGAACACCGGGGAGCTGTTTTTT. Based on the CDR3 plus reference TRBV5-1 and TRBJ2-2, the full variable domain is KAGVTQTPRYLIKTRGQQVTLSCSPISGHRSVSWYQQTPGQGLQFLFEYFSETQRNKGNFPGRFSGRQFSNSRSEMNVSTLELGDSALYLCASSFEGGNTGELFFGEGSRLTVL.

This clonotype was detected many times. This chain joins TRBV4-3 and TRBJ1-1; D unresolved. With 4 bases removed from V and 0 bases from J, the gap between germline ends came to 6 bases. The germline gives CDR1 LGHNA, CDR2 YSLEER. The CDR3 spans 13 residues. The CDR3 loop is CASSPQLNTEAFF. In nucleotides, the CDR3 is TGCGCCAGCAGCCCGCAATTGAACACTGAAGCTTTCTTT.

This clonotype was found many times. The J gene is TRBJ2-6, the V gene TRBV30; no firm D call. Trimming cost V 2 bases and J 2 bases, with 10 bases left between them. The CDR3 sequence is 15 residues long. Germline V gene lookup returns CDR1 GTSNPN and CDR2 SVGIG (reference sequence). The CDR3 region is CAWSQGWAGANVLTF. DNA for the CDR3: TGTGCCTGGAGTCAAGGGTGGGCTGGGGCCAACGTCCTGACTTTC.

The J gene is TRBJ2-1, the V gene TRBV4-1; 9 bases are a match to TRBD2. This CDR3 has 14 residues. V shed 0 bases, J shed 9 bases, and the junction held 3 bases outside the gene matches. CDR1 and CDR2 (germline): MGHRA, YSYEKL. The CDR3 loop is CASSQEYSGSEQFF. The CDR3 DNA is TGCGCCAGCAGCCAAGAATATAGCGGGAGTGAGCAGTTCTTC.